The clone carrying this T cell receptor beta chain was detected only a few times. The source of the sample is a study of blood T cell repertoires in COVID-19. About the research overall: Acute-phase and convalescent COVID-19 samples originated in the United States, Italy and Spain. PBMCs, B-cell-depleted T cells, or T cells were the source of the cDNA or gDNA that made up the material.

This table comes from immunoSEQ multiplex PCR, and its TCRdb copy is limited to in-frame clones, with some not included. Of approximately 330,000 clones in the sample, approximately 88% are singletons; the top ten hold 9.5% to 10%. Unmatched junction bases numbered 3, after V lost 4 bases and J lost 4 bases. CDR3 length: 15 residues. CDR1 and CDR2 from the germline V gene are GTSNPN and SVGIG (reference sequence). The chain recombines TRBV30 with TRBJ2-2; 13 positions match TRBD2. Sequences were obtained from peripheral blood. The sequence was collected from a man aged 25-45 years with COVID-19, enrolled during active disease. The DNA of the CDR3 is TGTGCCTGGACCGGACTAGCGGGAGTCACCGGGGAGCTGTTTTTT. Protein: CAWTGLAGVTGELFF.